Listed below are T cell receptor beta chains from one sample, sequenced in a study of shared clonotypes between healthy human individuals. TCRdb's copy holds only in-frame clones and misses some; the assay was immunoSEQ multiplex PCR. Of roughly 1.5 million clones in the sample, around 98% were seen once. Specimen: naive CD4+ T cells sorted from blood. The receptor set was obtained from a man aged 25 to 40 in good health. CDR3s include the opening cysteine and the closing phenylalanine or tryptophan. The order of the fields is D gene, J gene, clone size, V gene, CDR3 protein, CDR3 DNA. D genes are given only for firm matches. Expanded clones are given a class, and other clones once, few, many or no size at all.

D: TRBD1
J: TRBJ2-7
size: NA
V: TRBV4-3
CDR3: CASSQVGQGAYEQYF
DNA: TGCGCCAGCAGCCAAGTAGGACAGGGGGCCTACGAGCAGTACTTC

D: NA
J: TRBJ2-3
size: NA
V: TRBV11-2
CDR3: CASSSFASTDTQYF
DNA: TGTGCCAGCAGCTCATTTGCTAGCACAGATACGCAGTATTTT

D: NA
J: TRBJ2-7
size: NA
V: TRBV28
CDR3: CASSSPGLAPYEQYF
DNA: TGTGCCAGCAGTTCCCCGGGACTCGCCCCCTACGAGCAGTACTTC

D: TRBD1
J: TRBJ1-1
size: NA
V: TRBV29-1
CDR3: CSVADRDTEAFF
DNA: TGCAGCGTTGCGGACAGGGACACTGAAGCTTTCTTT

D: TRBD2
J: TRBJ2-1
size: NA
V: TRBV7-2
CDR3: CASSLASGINSEQFF
DNA: TGTGCCAGCAGCCTGGCTAGCGGGATAAACAGTGAGCAGTTCTTC

D: NA
J: TRBJ1-5
size: NA
V: TRBV19
CDR3: CATKRGTNQPQHF
DNA: TGTGCCACCAAGAGGGGAACAAATCAGCCCCAGCATTTT

D: TRBD1
J: TRBJ2-7
size: once
V: TRBV7-6
CDR3: CASSWETGTRDEQYF
DNA: TGTGCCAGCAGCTGGGAGACAGGGACGAGGGACGAGCAGTACTTC

D: NA
J: TRBJ2-1
size: NA
V: TRBV7-9
CDR3: CASSLATHSYNEQFF
DNA: TGTGCCAGCAGCTTAGCAACTCACTCCTACAATGAGCAGTTCTTC

D: NA
J: TRBJ2-5
size: NA
V: TRBV5-1
CDR3: CASSLGGTEETQYF
DNA: TGCGCCAGCTCTCTAGGGGGGACTGAAGAGACCCAGTACTTC

D: NA
J: TRBJ2-7
size: NA
V: TRBV27
CDR3: CASSSSPRSLSSYEQYF
DNA: TGTGCCAGCAGTTCCTCGCCCCGGAGTCTTTCTTCCTACGAGCAGTACTTC

D: TRBD2
J: TRBJ2-1
size: NA
V: TRBV5-1
CDR3: CASSLFRGEGTYNEQFF
DNA: TGCGCCAGCAGCTTGTTTCGCGGGGAGGGGACCTACAATGAGCAGTTCTTC

D: NA
J: TRBJ1-1
size: NA
V: TRBV11-3
CDR3: CASSLVPSVEAFF
DNA: TGTGCCAGCAGCTTAGTGCCCTCCGTTGAAGCTTTCTTT

D: TRBD2
J: TRBJ2-1
size: NA
V: TRBV18
CDR3: CASSRSGEANEQFF
DNA: TGTGCCAGCTCAAGAAGCGGGGAAGCCAATGAGCAGTTCTTC

D: NA
J: TRBJ2-4
size: NA
V: TRBV7-2
CDR3: CASTLAGKDNIQYF
DNA: TGTGCCAGCACCCTGGCAGGGAAGGATAACATTCAGTACTTC

D: TRBD1
J: TRBJ2-5
size: NA
V: TRBV5-4
CDR3: CASNSDRGPHPQETQYF
DNA: TGTGCCAGCAACTCCGACAGGGGGCCTCATCCGCAAGAGACCCAGTACTTC

D: NA
J: TRBJ2-1
size: NA
V: TRBV19
CDR3: CASSIRASYNEQFF
DNA: TGTGCCAGTAGTATCAGGGCCTCCTACAATGAGCAGTTCTTC

D: NA
J: TRBJ2-1
size: NA
V: TRBV11-2
CDR3: CASSLGSGRVYNEQFF
DNA: TGTGCCAGCAGCTTAGGTAGCGGCAGGGTGTACAATGAGCAGTTCTTC

D: NA
J: TRBJ2-1
size: NA
V: TRBV18
CDR3: CASSPLPGIGDEQFF
DNA: TGTGCCAGCTCACCACTCCCAGGGATAGGCGATGAGCAGTTCTTC

D: NA
J: TRBJ2-4
size: once
V: TRBV4-1
CDR3: CASSQDRGLAKNIQYF
DNA: TGCGCCAGCAGCCAAGATCGAGGGCTAGCCAAAAACATTCAGTACTTC

D: NA
J: TRBJ1-1
size: once
V: TRBV5-4
CDR3: CASSRWQGEAFF
DNA: TGTGCCAGCAGCCGGTGGCAGGGAGAAGCTTTCTTT

D: NA
J: TRBJ2-2
size: NA
V: TRBV4-3
CDR3: CASSYQTGELFF
DNA: TGCGCCAGCAGCTATCAAACCGGGGAGCTGTTTTTT

D: NA
J: TRBJ1-1
size: NA
V: TRBV5-1
CDR3: CASSYPGGMNTEAFF
DNA: TGCGCCAGCAGCTACCCGGGAGGCATGAACACTGAAGCTTTCTTT

D: TRBD1
J: TRBJ1-1
size: NA
V: TRBV30
CDR3: CARLTGASNTEAFF
DNA: TGTGCCCGTCTGACAGGGGCATCGAACACTGAAGCTTTCTTT

D: TRBD2
J: TRBJ2-2
size: NA
V: TRBV27
CDR3: CASRPSSGRANTGELFF
DNA: TGTGCCAGCAGGCCTTCTAGCGGGAGGGCCAACACCGGGGAGCTGTTTTTT

D: TRBD1
J: TRBJ2-3
size: NA
V: TRBV10-3
CDR3: CAISESNRGRADTQYF
DNA: TGTGCCATCAGTGAGTCTAACAGGGGGCGAGCGGATACGCAGTATTTT

D: TRBD2
J: TRBJ2-3
size: NA
V: TRBV7-2
CDR3: CASSLPSGSRADTQYF
DNA: TGTGCCAGCAGCTTACCTAGCGGGAGTCGGGCAGATACGCAGTATTTT

D: TRBD2
J: TRBJ2-2
size: NA
V: TRBV5-4
CDR3: CASSLELAGVELFF
DNA: TGTGCCAGCAGCTTGGAACTAGCGGGAGTGGAGCTGTTTTTT

D: NA
J: TRBJ2-7
size: NA
V: TRBV28
CDR3: CASTETGTNYEQYF
DNA: TGTGCCAGCACCGAGACAGGGACTAACTACGAGCAGTACTTC

D: TRBD2
J: TRBJ2-3
size: NA
V: TRBV5-1
CDR3: CASSLSSGAWGDTQYF
DNA: TGCGCCAGCAGCCTCTCAAGCGGGGCCTGGGGAGATACGCAGTATTTT

D: NA
J: TRBJ2-7
size: NA
V: TRBV21-1
CDR3: CASSTEFTYEQYF
DNA: TGTGCCAGCAGCACCGAGTTTACCTACGAGCAGTACTTC

D: NA
J: TRBJ1-1
size: NA
V: TRBV19
CDR3: CATVLEAFF
DNA: TGTGCCACCGTTCTTGAAGCTTTCTTT

D: TRBD1
J: TRBJ1-4
size: NA
V: TRBV28
CDR3: CASSPMDRRHNEKLFF
DNA: TGTGCCAGCAGTCCGATGGACAGGCGGCACAATGAAAAACTGTTTTTT

D: TRBD1
J: TRBJ2-1
size: NA
V: TRBV5-6
CDR3: CASSFVGQPYNEQFF
DNA: TGTGCCAGCAGCTTTGTGGGACAGCCCTACAATGAGCAGTTCTTC

D: NA
J: TRBJ1-1
size: NA
V: TRBV5-6
CDR3: CASSLVSRGSTEAFF
DNA: TGTGCCAGCAGCTTGGTATCTCGCGGAAGCACTGAAGCTTTCTTT

D: NA
J: TRBJ2-7
size: NA
V: TRBV5-6
CDR3: CASSLFDRTYEQYF
DNA: TGTGCCAGCAGCTTGTTTGACAGAACCTACGAGCAGTACTTC

D: NA
J: TRBJ1-2
size: NA
V: TRBV5-1
CDR3: CASRTDSSSGYTF
DNA: TGCGCCAGCAGAACGGACAGTTCCAGTGGCTACACCTTC

D: NA
J: TRBJ2-1
size: NA
V: TRBV12-1
CDR3: CARRPLTGTSGGGSYNEQFF
DNA: TGTGCCAGGAGACCCTTAACCGGGACTAGCGGAGGGGGGAGCTACAATGAGCAGTTCTTC

D: TRBD2
J: TRBJ2-7
size: NA
V: TRBV5-1
CDR3: CASSLEVAGEGEQYF
DNA: TGCGCCAGCAGCTTGGAGGTAGCGGGAGAAGGCGAGCAGTACTTC

D: NA
J: TRBJ1-1
size: NA
V: TRBV28
CDR3: CASSRGNTEAFF
DNA: TGTGCCAGCAGCAGGGGGAACACTGAAGCTTTCTTT

D: NA
J: TRBJ2-7
size: NA
V: TRBV7-6
CDR3: CASSITGGGISYEQYF
DNA: TGTGCCAGCAGCATCACGGGTGGGGGCATCTCCTACGAGCAGTACTTC

D: NA
J: TRBJ1-5
size: once
V: TRBV5-1
CDR3: CASSRDSNQPQHF
DNA: TGCGCCAGCAGCCGGGATAGCAATCAGCCCCAGCATTTT

D: NA
J: TRBJ2-6
size: once
V: TRBV18
CDR3: CASSPIAGSGANVLTF
DNA: TGTGCCAGCTCACCAATAGCCGGCTCTGGGGCCAACGTCCTGACTTTC

D: NA
J: TRBJ2-7
size: NA
V: TRBV28
CDR3: CASNPDIIYEQYF
DNA: TGTGCCAGCAATCCGGACATAATCTACGAGCAGTACTTC

D: TRBD1
J: TRBJ2-1
size: NA
V: TRBV5-1
CDR3: CASSSTGVSYNEQFF
DNA: TGCGCCAGCAGCTCAACAGGGGTCTCCTACAATGAGCAGTTCTTC

D: NA
J: TRBJ1-5
size: NA
V: TRBV2
CDR3: CASSDRGQPQHF
DNA: TGTGCCAGCAGTGACAGGGGTCAGCCCCAGCATTTT

D: TRBD2
J: TRBJ2-7
size: NA
V: TRBV7-6
CDR3: CASSPRPSGRDNYEQYF
DNA: TGTGCCAGCAGCCCCAGACCTAGCGGAAGGGATAACTACGAGCAGTACTTC

D: NA
J: TRBJ2-7
size: NA
V: TRBV28
CDR3: CASSLLAEQYF
DNA: TGTGCCAGCAGTTTATTAGCCGAGCAGTACTTC

D: NA
J: TRBJ2-4
size: NA
V: TRBV6-5
CDR3: CASSLGGIQYF
DNA: TGTGCCAGCAGTCTCGGGGGCATTCAGTACTTC

D: NA
J: TRBJ2-7
size: NA
V: TRBV9
CDR3: CASSPRGPYEQYF
DNA: TGTGCCAGCAGCCCGAGAGGACCTTACGAGCAGTACTTC

D: TRBD1
J: TRBJ1-1
size: NA
V: TRBV9
CDR3: CASSSGTGPTEAFF
DNA: TGTGCCAGCAGCTCAGGGACAGGGCCTACTGAAGCTTTCTTT

D: TRBD1
J: TRBJ1-4
size: NA
V: TRBV18
CDR3: CASSPQGVATNEKLFF
DNA: TGTGCCAGCTCGCCACAGGGGGTGGCAACTAATGAAAAACTGTTTTTT

D: TRBD1
J: TRBJ1-5
size: NA
V: TRBV5-5
CDR3: CASSHVGGRNQPQHF
DNA: TGTGCCAGCAGCCACGTAGGGGGCCGCAATCAGCCCCAGCATTTT

D: NA
J: TRBJ2-7
size: NA
V: TRBV19
CDR3: CASRPQGAGYSYEQYF
DNA: TGTGCCAGTAGACCACAGGGTGCGGGTTACTCCTACGAGCAGTACTTC